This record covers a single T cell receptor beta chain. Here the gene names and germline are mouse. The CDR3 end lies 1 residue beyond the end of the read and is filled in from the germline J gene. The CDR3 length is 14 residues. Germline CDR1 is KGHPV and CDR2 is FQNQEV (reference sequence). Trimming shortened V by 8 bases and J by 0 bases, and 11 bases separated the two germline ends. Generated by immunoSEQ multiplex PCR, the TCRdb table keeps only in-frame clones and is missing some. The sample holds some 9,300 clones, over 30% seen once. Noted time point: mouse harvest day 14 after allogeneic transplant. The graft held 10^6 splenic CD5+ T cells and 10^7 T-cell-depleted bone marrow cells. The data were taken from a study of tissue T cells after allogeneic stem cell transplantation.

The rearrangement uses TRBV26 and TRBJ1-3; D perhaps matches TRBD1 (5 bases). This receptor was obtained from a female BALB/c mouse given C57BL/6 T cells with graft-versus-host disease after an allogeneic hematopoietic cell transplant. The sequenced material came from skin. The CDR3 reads CASRRDHSGNTLYF. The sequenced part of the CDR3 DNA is TGTGCCAGCCGCCGGGACCATTCTGGAAATACGCTCTAT.